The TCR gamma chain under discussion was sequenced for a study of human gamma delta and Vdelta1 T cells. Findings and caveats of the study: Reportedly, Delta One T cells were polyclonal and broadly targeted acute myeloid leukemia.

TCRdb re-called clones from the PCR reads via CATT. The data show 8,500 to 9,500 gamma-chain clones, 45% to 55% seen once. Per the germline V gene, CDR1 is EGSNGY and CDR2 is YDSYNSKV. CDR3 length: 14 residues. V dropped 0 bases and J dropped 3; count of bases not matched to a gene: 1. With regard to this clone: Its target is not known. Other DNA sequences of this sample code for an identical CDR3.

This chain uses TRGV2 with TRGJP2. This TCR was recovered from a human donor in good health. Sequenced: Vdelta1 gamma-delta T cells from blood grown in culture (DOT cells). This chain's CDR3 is CATWDGGSDWIKTF. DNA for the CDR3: TGTGCCACCTGGGACGGGGGTAGTGATTGGATCAAGACGTTT.